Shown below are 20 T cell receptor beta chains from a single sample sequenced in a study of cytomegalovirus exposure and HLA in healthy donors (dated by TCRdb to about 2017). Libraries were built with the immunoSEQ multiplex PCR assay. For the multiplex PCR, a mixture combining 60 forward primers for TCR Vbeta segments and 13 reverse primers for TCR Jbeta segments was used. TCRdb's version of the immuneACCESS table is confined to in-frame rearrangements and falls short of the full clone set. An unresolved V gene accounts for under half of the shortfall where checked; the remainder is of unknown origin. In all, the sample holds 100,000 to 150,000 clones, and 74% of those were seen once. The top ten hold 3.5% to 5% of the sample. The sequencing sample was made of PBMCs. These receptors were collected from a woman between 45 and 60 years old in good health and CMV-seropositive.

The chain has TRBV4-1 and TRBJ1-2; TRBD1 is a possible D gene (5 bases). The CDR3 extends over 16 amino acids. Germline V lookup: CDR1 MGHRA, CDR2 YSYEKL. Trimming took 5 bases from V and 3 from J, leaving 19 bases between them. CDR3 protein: CASSYWAGSVDYGYTF. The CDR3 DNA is TGCGCCAGCAGCTACTGGGCAGGGTCGGTAGACTATGGCTACACCTTC.

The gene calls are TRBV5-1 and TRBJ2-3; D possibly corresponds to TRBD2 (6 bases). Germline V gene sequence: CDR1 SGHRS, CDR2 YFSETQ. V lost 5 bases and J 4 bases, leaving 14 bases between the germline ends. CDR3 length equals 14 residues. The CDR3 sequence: CASSSLAQADTQYF. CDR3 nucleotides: TGCGCCAGCAGTTCACTAGCTCAGGCAGATACGCAGTATTTT.

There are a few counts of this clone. The CDR3 is CASSGAPGQGIKAYEQYF. The CDR3, as DNA: TGTGCCAGCAGTGGGGCACCGGGACAGGGGATTAAGGCCTACGAGCAGTACTTC. The chain employs TRBV5-5 and TRBJ2-7; 10 bases align to TRBD1. The trim removed 5 bases at V and 2 bases at J, leaving 16 bases unmatched. Germline CDR1 SGHKS, CDR2 YYEKEE (reference sequence). The CDR3 runs to 18 residues.

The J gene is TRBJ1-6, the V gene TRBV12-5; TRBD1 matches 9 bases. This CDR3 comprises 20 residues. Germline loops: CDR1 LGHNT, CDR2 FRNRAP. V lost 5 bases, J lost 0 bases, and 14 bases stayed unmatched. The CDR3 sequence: CASGPEPGQGRGSYNSPLHF. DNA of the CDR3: TGTGCTAGTGGTCCTGAGCCGGGACAGGGACGGGGCTCCTATAATTCACCCCTCCACTTT. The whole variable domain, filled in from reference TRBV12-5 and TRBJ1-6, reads DARVTQTPRHKVTEMGQEVTMRCQPILGHNTVFWYRQTMMQGLELLAYFRNRAPLDDSGMPKDRFSAEMPDATLATLKIQPSEPRDSAVYFCASGPEPGQGRGSYNSPLHFGNGTRLTVT.

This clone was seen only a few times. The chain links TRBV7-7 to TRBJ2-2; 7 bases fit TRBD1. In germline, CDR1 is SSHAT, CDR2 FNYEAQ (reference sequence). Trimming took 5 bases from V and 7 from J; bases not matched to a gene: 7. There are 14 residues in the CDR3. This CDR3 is CASSGKTGDGELFF. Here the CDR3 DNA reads TGTGCCAGCAGCGGTAAAACAGGGGACGGGGAGCTGTTTTTT.

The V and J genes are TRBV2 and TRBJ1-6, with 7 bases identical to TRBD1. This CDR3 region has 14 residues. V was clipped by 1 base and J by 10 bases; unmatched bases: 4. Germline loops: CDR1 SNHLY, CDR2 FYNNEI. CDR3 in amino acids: CASSEGTGVSPLHF. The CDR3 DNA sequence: TGTGCCAGCAGTGAAGGAACAGGGGTATCACCCCTCCACTTT. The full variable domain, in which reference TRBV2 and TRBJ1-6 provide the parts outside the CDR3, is EPEVTQTPSHQVTQMGQEVILRCVPISNHLYFYWYRQILGQKVEFLVSFYNNEISEKSEIFDDQFSVERPDGSNFTLKIRSTKLEDSAMYFCASSEGTGVSPLHFGNGTRLTVT.

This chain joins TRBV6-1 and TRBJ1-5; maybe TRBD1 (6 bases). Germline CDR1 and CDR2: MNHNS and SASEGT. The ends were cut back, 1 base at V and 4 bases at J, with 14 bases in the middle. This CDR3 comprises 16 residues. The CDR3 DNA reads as TGTGCCAGCAGTGAAGGCTTGAGACAGGTGAATCAGCCCCAGCATTTT. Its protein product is CASSEGLRQVNQPQHF.

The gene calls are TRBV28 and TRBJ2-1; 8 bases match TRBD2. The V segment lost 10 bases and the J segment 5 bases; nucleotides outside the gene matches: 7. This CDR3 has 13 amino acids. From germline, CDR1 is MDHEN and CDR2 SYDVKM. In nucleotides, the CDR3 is TGTGCCACTAAGGAGCGGGGGAACAATGAGCAGTTCTTC. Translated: CATKERGNNEQFF.

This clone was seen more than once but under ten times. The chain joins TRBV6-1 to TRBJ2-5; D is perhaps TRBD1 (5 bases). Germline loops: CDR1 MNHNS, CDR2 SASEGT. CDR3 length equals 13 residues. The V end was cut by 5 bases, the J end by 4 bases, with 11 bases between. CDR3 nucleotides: TGTGCCAGCAGTACCGACAGTAGAGAGACCCAGTACTTC. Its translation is CASSTDSRETQYF.

CDR3 sequence: CSATNNEQFF. CDR3 bases: TGCAGTGCTACAAACAATGAGCAGTTCTTC. The genes are TRBV20-1 and TRBJ2-1; no definite D call. This CDR3 region has 10 residues. Germline V lookup: CDR1 DFQATT, CDR2 SNEGSKA (reference sequence). The V end was cut by 4 bases, the J end by 5 bases, with 3 bases between.

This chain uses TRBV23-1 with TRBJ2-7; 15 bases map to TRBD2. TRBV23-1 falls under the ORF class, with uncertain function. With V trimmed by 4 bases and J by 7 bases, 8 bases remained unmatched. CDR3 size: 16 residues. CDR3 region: CASSRGLAGGPREQYF. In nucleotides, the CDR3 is TGCGCCAGCAGTCGAGGACTAGCGGGGGGGCCTCGGGAGCAGTACTTC.

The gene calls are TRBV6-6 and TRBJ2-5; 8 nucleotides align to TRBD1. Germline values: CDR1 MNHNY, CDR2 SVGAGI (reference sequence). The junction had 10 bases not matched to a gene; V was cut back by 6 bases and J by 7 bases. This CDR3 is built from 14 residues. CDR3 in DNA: TGTGCCAGCAGCCAAGGGACAGGCTTGGGGACCCAGTACTTC. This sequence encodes CASSQGTGLGTQYF.

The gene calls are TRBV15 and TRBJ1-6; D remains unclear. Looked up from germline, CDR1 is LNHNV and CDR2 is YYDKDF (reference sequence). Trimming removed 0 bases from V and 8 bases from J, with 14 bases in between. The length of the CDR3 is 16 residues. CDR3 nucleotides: TGTGCCACCAGCAGAGATGCCCCGGCGGGCGATTCACCCCTCCACTTT. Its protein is CATSRDAPAGDSPLHF.

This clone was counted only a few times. The CDR3 loop reads CASRLGQGPHQPQHF. CDR3 sequence (DNA): TGTGCCAGTAGATTGGGACAGGGCCCCCATCAGCCCCAGCATTTT. The chain links TRBV19 to TRBJ1-5; 9 bases align to TRBD1. The CDR3 extends over 15 amino acids. The germline gives CDR1 LNHDA, CDR2 SQIVND (reference sequence). J gave up 5 bases and V 6 bases, and 8 bases lay outside the gene matches. The variable domain in full, with the rest retrieved from reference TRBV19 and TRBJ1-5, is DGGITQSPKYLFRKEGQNVTLSCEQNLNHDAMYWYRQDPGQGLRLIYYSQIVNDFQKGDIAEGYSVSREKKESFPLTVTSAQKNPTAFYLCASRLGQGPHQPQHFGDGTRLSIL.

The CDR3 sequence: CASSERASGNEQFF. The CDR3 DNA reads TGTGCCAGCAGCGAAAGGGCTAGCGGTAATGAGCAGTTCTTC. The chain links TRBV6-5 to TRBJ2-1; 7 positions match TRBD2. Per germline, CDR1 MNHEY and CDR2 SVGAGI. V shed 6 bases and J 7 bases; nucleotides not matched to a gene: 9. The CDR3 extends over 14 amino acids.

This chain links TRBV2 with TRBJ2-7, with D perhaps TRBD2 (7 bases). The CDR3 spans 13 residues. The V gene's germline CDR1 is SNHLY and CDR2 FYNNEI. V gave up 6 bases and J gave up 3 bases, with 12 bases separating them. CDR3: CASRAGAYYEQYF. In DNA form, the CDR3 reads TGTGCCAGCAGGGCGGGGGCCTACTACGAGCAGTACTTC.

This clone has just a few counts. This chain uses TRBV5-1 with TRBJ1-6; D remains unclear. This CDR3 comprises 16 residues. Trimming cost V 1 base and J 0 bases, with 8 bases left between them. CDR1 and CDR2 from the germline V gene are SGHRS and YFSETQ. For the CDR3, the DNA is TGCGCCAGCAGCTTGAAGGAGGACTCCTATAATTCACCCCTCCACTTT. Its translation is CASSLKEDSYNSPLHF.

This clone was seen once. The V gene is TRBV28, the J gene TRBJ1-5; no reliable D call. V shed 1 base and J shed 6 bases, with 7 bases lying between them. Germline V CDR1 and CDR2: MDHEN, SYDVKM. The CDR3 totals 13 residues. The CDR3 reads CASSLSSLQPQHF. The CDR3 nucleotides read TGTGCCAGCAGTTTATCTTCACTTCAGCCCCAGCATTTT.

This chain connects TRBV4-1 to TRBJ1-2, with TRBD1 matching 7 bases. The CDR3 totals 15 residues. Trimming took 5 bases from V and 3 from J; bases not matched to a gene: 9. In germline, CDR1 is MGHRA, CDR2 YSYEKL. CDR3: CASSNRGRGDYGYTF. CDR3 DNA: TGCGCCAGCAGCAATAGGGGGCGCGGAGACTATGGCTACACCTTC.

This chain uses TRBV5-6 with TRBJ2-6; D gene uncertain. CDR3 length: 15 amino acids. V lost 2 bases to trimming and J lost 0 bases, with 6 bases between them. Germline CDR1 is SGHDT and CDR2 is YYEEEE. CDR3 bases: TGTGCCAGCAGCTTCAGGTTCTCTGGGGCCAACGTCCTGACTTTC. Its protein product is CASSFRFSGANVLTF.